This T cell receptor (beta chain) was sequenced during a study of T-cell reconstitution after alpha-beta-depleted transplantation in children. Regarding the study as a whole: Newly produced T cells mostly provided counts and TCRbeta diversity after one year, as hyperexpanded clones declined. There were reportedly several hundred expanded graft clones from which alpha-beta T cells came about two months after transplant.

This clonotype was observed a single time. Its target is unknown. This sample's TCRbeta library carried unique molecular identifier barcodes. From the PCR reads, TCRdb called clonotypes with MiXCR, one entry per CDR3 protein. In the table there are about a million distinct CDR3 sequences, about 29% of which are singletons. The germline V gene encodes CDR1 LGHDT and CDR2 YNNKEL (reference sequence). The CDR3 is 16 amino acids. V was clipped by 4 bases and J by 3 bases; unmatched bases: 6. This sequence originates from a boy younger than two who had a stem cell transplant for SCID, so the T cells may come from the graft donor. This material consisted of PBMCs, mostly from graft donor cells, taken 360 days after TCRalphabeta/CD19-depleted stem cell transplant. The chain employs TRBV3-1 and TRBJ2-3; 11 nucleotides line up with TRBD1. This CDR3 reads CASSRLDRGRTDTQYF. The CDR3, as DNA: TGTGCCAGCAGCCGCCTGGACAGGGGGCGAACAGATACGCAGTATTTT.